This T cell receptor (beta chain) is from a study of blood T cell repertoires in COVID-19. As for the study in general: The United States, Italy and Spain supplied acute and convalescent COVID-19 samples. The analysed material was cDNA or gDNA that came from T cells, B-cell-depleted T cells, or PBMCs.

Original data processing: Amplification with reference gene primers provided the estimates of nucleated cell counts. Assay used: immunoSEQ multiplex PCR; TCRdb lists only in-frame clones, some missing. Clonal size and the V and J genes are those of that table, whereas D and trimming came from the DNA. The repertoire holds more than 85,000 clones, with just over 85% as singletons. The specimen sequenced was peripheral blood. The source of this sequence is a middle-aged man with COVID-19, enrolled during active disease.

Here the CDR3 reads CASTDNRVGYTF. The CDR3 DNA reads as TGTGCCAGCACCGATAACAGGGTTGGCTACACCTTC. The gene calls are TRBV28 and TRBJ1-2; possibly TRBD1 for D (6 bases). Germline V gene lookup returns CDR1 MDHEN and CDR2 SYDVKM. Trimming took off 7 bases at V and 7 bases at J, with 13 bases between the two ends. The length of the CDR3 is 12 residues.